This TCR beta chain was retrieved from a study of T cell changes during pregnancy in multiple sclerosis. Assay used: immunoSEQ multiplex PCR; TCRdb lists only in-frame clones, some missing. Among more than 30,000 clones listed, 70% to 90% were seen once. This clone was recorded only once. This CDR3 is 16 amino acids long. V shed 3 bases and J shed 7 bases, with 22 bases lying between them. CDR1 is LGHNT and CDR2 is FRNRAP in the germline V gene. The sequence came from a female donor with multiple sclerosis, enrolled in a pregnancy study. This specimen consisted of CD8+ T cells from peripheral blood mononuclear cells, obtained in the second trimester of pregnancy. The chain has TRBV12-5 and TRBJ2-7, with D possibly being TRBD2 (6 bases). The CDR3 is CASGFPVRISGREQYF. CDR3 DNA: TGTGCTAGTGGTTTTCCGGTGAGGATTTCTGGGAGGGAGCAGTACTTC.